This T cell receptor beta chain was captured in a study of cytomegalovirus exposure and HLA in healthy donors. The PCR used 60 Vbeta and 13 Jbeta primers. The data were produced by immunoSEQ multiplex PCR, yet TCRdb's version contains in-frame clones alone and is incomplete. The table includes more than 150,000 clones, just under 80% detected once. Donors had nominal health at sampling but likely had unrecorded immune exposures. Whole-study results and caveats: Among TCR beta chains, those listed as cytomegalovirus-associated numbered about 160. In an earlier analysis, most TCR beta V segments were productive about 87% or about 30% of the time. Later work found most CMV-associated TCR beta chains apparently HLA-restricted.

J was trimmed by 5 bases and V by 0 bases; bases with no gene match: 3. This CDR3 has 15 amino acids. CDR1 SGHRS and CDR2 YFSETQ come from the germline V gene. Remarks on this clone: No antigen is known for it.

The chain employs TRBV5-1 and TRBJ2-7; 12 nucleotides match TRBD1. This clonotype was sampled from a woman under 40 in good health and CMV-seronegative. Sequenced material: PBMCs. The CDR3 nucleotides are TGCGCCAGCAGCTTGGCCGGGACAGGGGGCGACGAGCAGTACTTC. It codes for CASSLAGTGGDEQYF.